Detailed here is one TCR beta chain. There are 14 residues in the CDR3. V shed 3 bases and J shed 7 bases, with 13 bases lying between them. The germline CDR1 and CDR2 sequences are KGHSH and LQKENI. The data stem from a study of blood T cell repertoires in COVID-19. Across the whole study: The origin of the acute and convalescent COVID-19 samples was the United States, Italy and Spain. T cells, B-cell-depleted T cells, or PBMCs provided the cDNA or gDNA that served as material.

Original processing methods: Reference gene primer amplification gave nucleated cell count estimates. The table came from immunoSEQ multiplex PCR; TCRdb's copy has only in-frame clones and leaves some out. The V and J calls and clone size are taken from that table; D and trimming were inferred from the DNA. The repertoire includes 130,000 to 150,000 clones, about 86% of them detected once, and 3% sits in the top ten. The TCR originated in a woman of 80 years or more with acute or convalescent COVID-19. The chain links TRBV18 to TRBJ1-5, with D perhaps matching TRBD1 (5 bases). The material sequenced was peripheral blood. Written as DNA, the CDR3 is TGTGCCAGCTCACCCTGGAAAGGGGAACAGCCCCAGCATTTT. Protein product: CASSPWKGEQPQHF.